This is a list of T cell receptor beta chains from one sample in a study of CD8 T cells in ankylosing spondylitis. A single record per CDR3 protein comes from TCRdb applying MiXCR to the 5' RACE reads. This sample has 80,000 to 100,000 distinct CDR3 sequences, with roughly 8.3% found just once. The sequenced material came from blood, either unsorted or a sorted T cell fraction (not recorded which). All receptors derive from a male donor with ankylosing spondylitis or in good health (not recorded which). The CDR3 runs from the conserved cysteine through the conserved F or W. Each record gives: J gene, D gene, clone size, V gene, CDR3 DNA, CDR3 protein. A D gene is named only where the DNA matches it firmly. Not all rows give a size; the values are once, few, many and, for expanded clones, a class.

TRBJ2-7 NA many TRBV4-2 TGTGCCAGCAGCCACGACATTTCCGAGCAGTACTTC CASSHDISEQYF
TRBJ2-7 TRBD2 NA TRBV12-3/TRBV12-4 TGTGCCAGCAGTCTACCGGGACTAGCGTATGAGCAGTACTTC CASSLPGLAYEQYF
TRBJ2-1 TRBD2 few TRBV11-1 TGTACCAGCAGTTATCTCCCGTCTAGCGGGGGGGTTCAGGGCAATGAGCAGTTCTTC CTSSYLPSSGGVQGNEQFF
TRBJ2-3 NA many TRBV7-2 TGTGCCAGCAGCTTAGAAAGAGGGTTTGATACGCAGTATTTT CASSLERGFDTQYF
TRBJ2-3 NA many TRBV6-2/TRBV6-3 TGTGCCAGCAGTCTAACTCCGGGACCGAGAGAAACAGATACGCAGTATTTT CASSLTPGPRETDTQYF
TRBJ2-3 TRBD2 many TRBV12-3/TRBV12-4 TGTGCCAGCAGTTTAGGGGTAGCGGGGGGCTCCACAGATACGCAGTATTTT CASSLGVAGGSTDTQYF
TRBJ2-1 NA many TRBV3-1 TGTGCCAGCAGCCAACCTAGGGTTGGCAATGAGCAGTTCTTC CASSQPRVGNEQFF
TRBJ2-5 TRBD1 many TRBV12-3/TRBV12-4 TGTGCCAGCAGTTTACAGACAGGGTTTTTGGAGACCCAGTACTTC CASSLQTGFLETQYF
TRBJ2-7 NA many TRBV6-2/TRBV6-3 TGTGCCAGCAGTTACGGCGGCGAGCAGTACTTC CASSYGGEQYF
TRBJ2-2 NA many TRBV5-5 TGTGCCAGCAGAGTCGGAGGGATGGACACCGGGGAGCTGTTTTTT CASRVGGMDTGELFF
TRBJ1-5 NA many TRBV7-9 TGTGCCAGCAGCTTAGAAGATCAGCCCCAGCATTTT CASSLEDQPQHF
TRBJ2-3 TRBD2 many TRBV11-2 TGTGCCAGCAGCTGGACTAGCGGGAGGGCCGATACGCAGTATTTT CASSWTSGRADTQYF
TRBJ2-5 TRBD1 NA TRBV12-3/TRBV12-4 TGTGCCAGCAGTTTTTCAGGGGGTGGAGAGACCCAGTACTTC CASSFSGGGETQYF
TRBJ2-2 NA many TRBV18 TGTGCCAGCTCACCAAGCGGACCGCCGCAAGCCGGGGAGCTGTTTTTT CASSPSGPPQAGELFF
TRBJ2-7 TRBD2 NA TRBV12-3/TRBV12-4 TGTGCCAGCAGCCTCGGGAGGAGGTCGGGTGAGCAGTACTTC CASSLGRRSGEQYF
TRBJ2-7 NA many TRBV7-2 TGTGCCAGCAGCCACTCCCCCTTCTACGAGCAGTACTTC CASSHSPFYEQYF
TRBJ2-3 TRBD2 many TRBV4-2 TGTGCCAGCAGCCAAGCATCACTAGCGTCTCCAGATACGCAGTATTTT CASSQASLASPDTQYF
TRBJ2-1 NA few TRBV6-2/TRBV6-3 TGTGCCAGCAGTCCGAGGGGGTACCCCGGTGAGCAGTTCTTC CASSPRGYPGEQFF
TRBJ2-1 NA many TRBV7-6 TGTGCCAGCAGCTCAACCCGGGGGCACTACCATGAGCAGTTCTTC CASSSTRGHYHEQFF
TRBJ1-2 NA many TRBV10-3 TGTGCCATCAGTGAGTCTTTGGAGAAGCTAACTAACTATGGCTACACCTTC CAISESLEKLTNYGYTF
TRBJ2-7 NA many TRBV4-2 TGTGCCAGCAGCCAAGGGGAGCCTGGGGGCGAGCAGTACTTC CASSQGEPGGEQYF
TRBJ2-1 NA many TRBV29-1 TGCAGCTCTGTGGGGGGATTTTCCAATGAGCAGTTCTTC CSSVGGFSNEQFF
TRBJ2-1 NA many TRBV12-3/TRBV12-4 TGTGCCAGCAGTTTCTTAAGGGAATACAATGAGCAGTTCTTC CASSFLREYNEQFF
TRBJ2-3 TRBD2 many TRBV6-2/TRBV6-3 TGTGCCAGCAGCACGGGAGGGGCCGACTCCACAGATACGCAGTATTTT CASSTGGADSTDTQYF
TRBJ1-5 TRBD1 many TRBV12-5 TGTGCTAGTGGCCCCGGGACAGGGAGCCGGCCCCAGCATTTT CASGPGTGSRPQHF
TRBJ2-1 NA many TRBV10-3 TGTGCCATCAGTGAAGGCGGCGTACCGTTCTTC CAISEGGVPFF
TRBJ2-1 TRBD2 many TRBV6-5 TGTGCCAGCAGTCCCGGACTAGCGGCTGGGGTTGAGCAGTTCTTC CASSPGLAAGVEQFF
TRBJ1-2 TRBD1 many TRBV4-2 TGTGCCAGCAGCCAAGGGGACAGCCGCTATGGCTACACCTTC CASSQGDSRYGYTF
TRBJ1-1 NA many TRBV7-8 TGTGCCAGCTTCCCAATGACGGTAGTGAACACTGAAGCTTTCTTT CASFPMTVVNTEAFF
TRBJ1-1 NA many TRBV7-6 TGTGCCAGCAGCTTCGCCGGGCAGGGCGTTATGAACACTGAAGCTTTCTTT CASSFAGQGVMNTEAFF
TRBJ1-1 TRBD1 many TRBV6-1 TGTGCCAGCAGTCCCCGGGACAGGGGGGCGGTCGCTGAAGCTTTCTTT CASSPRDRGAVAEAFF
TRBJ1-6 TRBD1 many TRBV19 TGTGCCAGTAGTACCCCGGACAGGGCAGACCTCCACTTT CASSTPDRADLHF
TRBJ1-1 NA many TRBV20-1 TGCAGTGCTAGTGTTCAGGTAGGGACTGAAGCTTTCTTT CSASVQVGTEAFF
TRBJ2-3 NA many TRBV7-2 TGTGCCAGCAGCCTGGGCCTAGCGTTAGATACGCAGTATTTT CASSLGLALDTQYF
TRBJ2-3 NA NA TRBV5-5 TGTGCCAGCAGCTTTCAGGGAAGGATAGATACGCAGTATTTT CASSFQGRIDTQYF
TRBJ1-1 TRBD1 NA TRBV7-9 TGTGCCAGCAGCTCGGACAGGGTAGGCGCTTTCTTT CASSSDRVGAFF
TRBJ1-5 NA NA TRBV7-9 TGTGCCAGCAGCTCGGGTCAAAATCAGCCCCAGCATTTT CASSSGQNQPQHF
TRBJ2-3 NA many TRBV18 TGTGCCAGCTCACCCGCCCTAGAAGGGGATACGCAGTATTTT CASSPALEGDTQYF
TRBJ2-2 NA many TRBV7-3 TGTGCCAGCAGCTTTACAACCGGGGAGCTGTTTTTT CASSFTTGELFF
TRBJ1-6 NA many TRBV20-1 TGCTGTGCTAGACCCGTGGGGGTTCAGAATTCACCCCTCCACTTT CCARPVGVQNSPLHF
TRBJ2-1 NA NA TRBV14 TGTGCCAGCAGCCCAGTCGTAGGCTACAATGAGCAGTTCTTC CASSPVVGYNEQFF
TRBJ2-4 NA few TRBV19 TGTGCCAGTAGTATTAGGCAAAACATTCAGTACTTC CASSIRQNIQYF
TRBJ2-3 NA many TRBV3-1 TGTGCCAGCAGCCAATCCCCCACAGATACGCAGTATTTT CASSQSPTDTQYF
TRBJ2-1 TRBD1 many TRBV9 TGTGCCAGCAGCCGCGACAGGGTGGGCTCCTACAATGAGCAGTTCTTC CASSRDRVGSYNEQFF
TRBJ1-1 NA NA TRBV3-1 TGTGCCAGCAGCCAAGATTTGATGAACACTGAAGCTTTCTTT CASSQDLMNTEAFF
TRBJ1-1 NA few TRBV12-3/TRBV12-4 TGTGCCAGCAGTGCCGCGGGACTCGAGAACACTGAAGCTTTCTTT CASSAAGLENTEAFF
TRBJ2-3 TRBD2 many TRBV10-2 TGCGCCAGCAGTCGGGGGACTAGCGGGGGAGGCACAGATACGCAGTATTTT CASSRGTSGGGTDTQYF